One sample yielded the 12 T cell receptor beta chains listed below, sequenced in a study of blood T cell repertoires in COVID-19. Generated by immunoSEQ multiplex PCR, the TCRdb table keeps only in-frame clones and is missing some. The table records a few hundred thousand clones, approximately 85% of them present only once. The sequenced sample was peripheral blood. The receptors here all came from a human donor with COVID-19, enrolled during active disease. The donor label of this sample is uncertain.

V and J are TRBV23-1 and TRBJ1-4, with D perhaps TRBD1 (6 bases). TRBV23-1 is classed as an ORF, of uncertain function. The CDR3 extends over 12 amino acids. Deletions cut 6 bases from V and 8 bases from J, with 10 bases between. CDR3 protein: CASRGQPEKLFF. DNA for the CDR3: TGCGCCAGCAGAGGACAGCCCGAAAAACTGTTTTTT.

The chain couples TRBV3-1 (or the pseudogene TRBV3-2) to TRBJ2-7, with 10 bases matching TRBD1. With V trimmed by 3 bases and J by 5 bases, 7 bases remained unmatched. Germline V gives CDR1 LGHDT, CDR2 YNNKEL (reference sequence). The CDR3 length is 15 residues. CDR3 nucleotides: TGTGCCAGCAGCCAGCCGGGACAGGGGAACCACGAGCAGTACTTC. Amino acids: CASSQPGQGNHEQYF.

The CDR3 reads CASSLGVAANTGELFF. CDR3 sequence (DNA): TGTGCCAGCAGCTTAGGAGTAGCAGCGAACACCGGGGAGCTGTTTTTT. V gene TRBV7-9 combines with J gene TRBJ2-2, with D hard to call. The V and J ends lost 1 base and 0 bases respectively, with 9 bases between them. This CDR3 contains 16 residues. Looked up from germline, CDR1 is SEHNR and CDR2 is FQNEAQ (reference sequence).

The chain has TRBV18 and TRBJ2-7; 10 bases fit TRBD2. Per the germline V gene, CDR1 is KGHSH and CDR2 is LQKENI. CDR3 length: 14 amino acids. After removal of 1 base from V and 3 bases from J, the junction contained 0 bases not matched to a gene. The CDR3 sequence: CASSPQREGYEQYF. CDR3 nucleotides: TGTGCCAGCTCACCACAGCGGGAGGGCTACGAGCAGTACTTC.

The V and J genes are TRBV28 and TRBJ2-7; perhaps TRBD1 as D (6 bases). Germline CDR1 and CDR2: MDHEN and SYDVKM. CDR3 length: 17 residues. V lost 4 bases, J lost 0 bases, and 19 bases lay in between. The CDR3 DNA follows: TGTGCCAGCAGTTCCCATTACATACAGGGTTTCTCCTACGAGCAGTACTTC. It yields the protein CASSSHYIQGFSYEQYF. Full variable domain (outside the CDR3, taken from reference TRBV28 and TRBJ2-7): DVKVTQSSRYLVKRTGEKVFLECVQDMDHENMFWYRQDPGLGLRLIYFSYDVKMKEKGDIPEGYSVSREKKERFSLILESASTNQTSMYLCASSSHYIQGFSYEQYFGPGTRLTVT.

The CDR3 DNA is TGTGCCAGCAGTGAAACGGGGAACTCTGCCTACGAGCAGTACTTC. This gives the protein CASSETGNSAYEQYF. V is TRBV6-1 and J is TRBJ2-7; tentative D call: TRBD2 (5 bases). The germline gives CDR1 MNHNS, CDR2 SASEGT. This CDR3 spans 15 amino acids. V gave up 2 bases and J gave up 2 bases, with 13 bases separating them.

V is TRBV18 and J is TRBJ2-6; 7 bases match TRBD1. This CDR3 is 19 amino acids long. Per germline, CDR1 KGHSH and CDR2 LQKENI. The J segment lost 0 bases and the V segment lost 1 base, leaving 9 bases of the junction unmatched. CDR3 amino acids: CASSPLRTGLISGANVLTF. The DNA of the CDR3 is TGTGCCAGCTCACCACTCCGGACAGGTCTGATCTCTGGGGCCAACGTCCTGACTTTC.

The chain employs TRBV6-5 and TRBJ1-1; D remains unclear. CDR3 length: 14 amino acids. Trimming pared 5 bases from V and 3 bases from J, leaving 13 bases between. Per the germline V gene, CDR1 is MNHEY and CDR2 is SVGAGI. CDR3 sequence reads: CASSPNFQDTEAFF. The CDR3 bases are TGTGCCAGCAGTCCCAACTTTCAGGACACTGAAGCTTTCTTT.

Only one count was recorded for this clone. V is TRBV4-3 and J is TRBJ1-3; D not resolved. The CDR3 runs 14 residues. Germline CDR1 is LGHNA and CDR2 is YSLEER. V lost 4 bases and J lost 0, with 7 bases in between. The CDR3 DNA reads as TGCGCCAGCAGCCTTGGAGGCTCTGGAAACACCATATATTTT. This encodes CASSLGGSGNTIYF.

This clone was observed a handful of times. The chain has TRBV6-5 and TRBJ2-2; D is possibly TRBD1 (6 bases). CDR1 and CDR2 (germline): MNHEY, SVGAGI. The length of the CDR3 is 13 residues. Trimming took off 6 bases at V and 6 bases at J, with 11 bases between the two ends. As DNA, the CDR3 is TGTGCCAGCAGGAAACAGGGCTCCGGGGAGCTGTTTTTT. This encodes CASRKQGSGELFF.

This clone showed up just a few times. The chain couples TRBV30 to TRBJ2-7; 7 bases fit TRBD2. The CDR3 sequence is 12 residues long. CDR1 is GTSNPN, CDR2 SVGIG, per germline (reference sequence). V was clipped by 3 bases and J by 3 bases; unmatched bases: 2. CDR3 region: CAWRTSSYEQYF. CDR3 nucleotides: TGTGCCTGGAGGACTAGCAGCTACGAGCAGTACTTC.

This rearrangement joins TRBV5-1 to TRBJ2-7, with D perhaps matching TRBD1 (6 bases). Germline CDR1 reads SGHRS; CDR2 reads YFSETQ. There are 12 residues in the CDR3. Between the trimmed V and J ends, which lost 5 bases and 5 bases, there was a span of 11 bases. The DNA of the CDR3 is TGCGCCAGCAGTATCAGGGGAGACGAGCAGTACTTC. Translating it yields CASSIRGDEQYF.